A single TCR beta chain is shown here with its context. Its recognized antigen is unknown. Base quality data are lacking; no much larger clone is found one base away. Libraries were made using 5' RACE. Sequencer: Illumina HiSeq 2500. A second roughly 7 to 11 cycle PCR used a sample-barcoded 5' primer and a J-beta primer mix. A unique molecular identifier was introduced onto each TCR beta cDNA molecule by a template-switch 5' adaptor carrying 12 random nucleotides. At least 2.5 million CDR3-containing paired-end reads were obtained from each sample. All of the RNA was converted into first-strand cDNA using the Mint cDNA synthesis kit, with a TRBC-specific oligonucleotide serving as the primer. Following uracil-DNA glycosylase treatment, a first 18-cycle PCR with universal primers M1SS and BC2_uni_R was performed on all cDNA. The original pipeline was this. For normalization, 1 million high-quality reads, each with a distinct molecular identifier, were randomly selected from each sample. Instead of being binned into consensus sequences, reads with shared molecular identifiers were discarded. MiTCR, run with a Q25 quality threshold and the strictest error-elimination algorithm, handled CDR3 identification, clonotype clustering and error correction. A nonparametric unseen species model with Euler transformation was used to estimate a lower bound on total TCR beta diversity. TCRdb's own reprocessing of the public reads used fastp at Q25 and MiXCR and kept productive beta chains. Each entry merges the rows of one CDR3 protein and shows their most common DNA and genes. V and J calls and clone size were set by TCRdb, not the authors. The sample table records some 1.5 million distinct CDR3 sequences; roughly 27% of these occur just once. Together, the top ten hold roughly 8% of the sample.

These data come from a study of blood T cells in healthy people across ages (dated by TCRdb to between 2014 and 2017). Some background on the complete study: In model experiments, template switching captured about one uniquely barcoded TCR beta cDNA molecule for every two T cells. The study measured age-related changes in TCR beta repertoire diversity using deep sequencing normalized with unique cDNA molecular identifiers. The donors were divided into four age groups: young (average around 17 years), middle-aged (over 35), aged (about 56) and long-lived (82). To avoid experimental bias, donors of different ages were spread randomly across the sequencing lanes. Two additional independent replicas of 1 million unique cDNA reads from the same blood draw were analyzed for two donors (one aged 18 to 30 and one aged 80 or older).

Donors were 39 systemically healthy Caucasian individuals from Russia aged roughly 6 to 90 years. Ten milliliters of peripheral blood were drawn from each donor into EDTA-treated Vacutainer tubes. Ficoll-Paque density-gradient centrifugation was used to isolate PBMCs, with at least 7 million obtained per sample. Total RNA, at least 5 micrograms per sample, was extracted from PBMCs with Trizol reagent. For every donor, an aliquot of PBMCs went through flow cytometry to measure the percentages of naive CD45RAhigh/CD27high T cells. Results and caveats for the whole study, not just this receptor: Observed TCR beta diversity per million T cells fell roughly linearly with age, and a significant reduction was already apparent by age about 38. Estimates of total diversity from one million sequenced T cells were regarded as lower bounds and underestimates. The percentage of naive T cells measured by flow cytometry correlated strongly with observed TCR beta diversity. Because the CMV infection status of the donors was unknown, age-related changes in expanded clonotypes may potentially have been confounded. Compared with the aged group, the long-lived group had more naive CD4+ T cells, fewer expanded clones and increased TCR diversity, suggesting age selection. Conclusive comparison of naive and antigen-experienced compartments was prevented by the profiling of bulk unsorted PBMCs.

CDR1 is given as SGHRS and CDR2 as YFSETQ, both from the germline V gene. V trim: 5 bases; J trim: 6 bases; unmatched bases: 9. The CDR3 sequence holds 15 residues, the cysteine and phenylalanine included. Here the CDR3 DNA is all that survives: 45 bases in frame from base 1. This chain is built from TRBV5-1 and TRBJ1-2, with 11 bases matching TRBD1. Input material: blood. The origin of this receptor is a woman in her thirties in good health. The DNA sequence reads TGCGCCAGCAGTCCACCAGGACAGGGGGCGAATGGCTACACCTTC. Translated, this gives CASSPPGQGANGYTF.